These 7 T cell receptor beta chains came from one sample sequenced in a study of T cells in Graves' hyperthyroidism and ophthalmopathy. Amplification yielded TCR beta CDR3 regions, with RNA transcripts as the source. HTBI primers drove first-round RT-PCR of the TCR CDR3. TCRdb recomputed calls from the multiplex PCR reads with MiXCR, one row per CDR3 protein. The sample lists approximately 640,000 distinct CDR3 sequences, nearly 45% occurring once. The specimen sequenced was peripheral blood or thyroid tissue (not recorded which). The receptors were gathered from an adult man with Graves' disease, either hyperthyroidism or ophthalmopathy (not recorded which).

The V call is TRBV20-1, the J call TRBJ2-7, with TRBD1 matching over 9 bases. CDR3 length: 13 amino acids. Germline V gene sequence: CDR1 DFQATT, CDR2 SNEGSKA (reference sequence). The CDR3 DNA sequence: TGCAGCGCCAATCCGGGACAGGGCTACGAGCAGTACTTC. Translating it yields CSANPGQGYEQYF.

To note about this clonotype: This sequence may be a read error, since a much larger clone differs from it by one base. The missing conserved phenylalanine or tryptophan at the end of this CDR3 makes a read error likely. The rearrangement uses TRBV12-3 or TRBV12-4 and TRBJ1-5, with TRBD1 identical over 8 bases. The CDR3 sequence is 14 residues long. The V gene end was trimmed by 6 bases and the J gene end by 4 bases; junction bases not matched to a gene: 5. CDR3 loop: CASSQGAGNQPQHY. Here the CDR3 DNA reads TGTGCCAGCAGCCAGGGGGCAGGAAATCAGCCCCAGCATTAT.

The chain couples TRBV29-1 to TRBJ1-5; D call uncertain. The CDR3 consists of 13 residues. V gave up 7 bases and J gave up 7 bases, with 17 bases separating them. Germline CDR1 and CDR2: SQVTM and ANQGSEA. The CDR3 nucleotides read TGCAGCGCCCGAGTACTGGGAGGGCAGCCCCAGCATTTT. Protein product: CSARVLGGQPQHF.

Ten or more counts support this clonotype. This chain connects TRBV9 to TRBJ1-1; 8 bases are a match to TRBD1. The V gene end was trimmed by 2 bases and the J gene end by 2 bases; junction bases not matched to a gene: 5. The CDR3 contains 15 residues. Germline assignment: CDR1 SGDLS and CDR2 YYNGEE. The CDR3 DNA follows: TGTGCCAGCAGCGTCACAGGGGGGGCAAACACTGAAGCTTTCTTT. It is translated as CASSVTGGANTEAFF. Full variable domain (outside the CDR3, taken from reference TRBV9 and TRBJ1-1): DSGVTQTPKHLITATGQRVTLRCSPRSGDLSVYWYQQSLDQGLQFLIQYYNGEERAKGNILERFSAQQFPDLHSELNLSSLELGDSALYFCASSVTGGANTEAFFGQGTRLTVV.

The J gene is TRBJ1-5, the V gene TRBV7-9, with 8 bases identical to TRBD1. Looked up from germline, CDR1 is SEHNR and CDR2 is FQNEAQ (reference sequence). The trim removed 8 bases at V and 5 bases at J, leaving 14 bases unmatched. The CDR3 loop spans 16 amino acids. The CDR3 spells CASQRRTGPVDQPQHF. CDR3 DNA: TGTGCCAGCCAGCGCCGGACAGGGCCGGTGGATCAGCCCCAGCATTTT.

This clonotype has ten or more counts. In DNA, the CDR3 is TGCGCCAGCAGTAGGGGGACAGGCAATTCACCCCTCCACTTT. It encodes CASSRGTGNSPLHF. J is TRBJ1-6 and V is TRBV10-2; TRBD1 aligns across 8 bases. Germline V gives CDR1 WSHSY, CDR2 SAAADI. The V segment lost 5 bases and the J segment 7 bases; nucleotides outside the gene matches: 4. The CDR3 contains 14 residues.

The chain employs TRBV7-3 and TRBJ1-5; D remains ambiguous. Between the trimmed V and J ends, which lost 10 bases and 5 bases, there was a span of 9 bases. The CDR3 has 11 residues. Germline CDR1 SGHTA, CDR2 FQGTGA. The CDR3 DNA sequence: TGTGCCACCGAGGGAGATCAGCCCCAGCATTTT. It codes for CATEGDQPQHF.